The 22 T cell receptor beta chains given below trace back to one sample, sequenced in a study of T cell changes during pregnancy in multiple sclerosis. Repertoires were generated with immunoSEQ multiplex PCR, while TCRdb's copy carries only in-frame clones and drops some. The table shows several thousand clones, with 80% to 90% occurring only once. Sequencing used CD8+ T cells from peripheral blood mononuclear cells, obtained in the first trimester of pregnancy. The origin of the receptors is a female donor in good health, enrolled as a control in a pregnancy study.

V usage is TRBV5-1 and J usage is TRBJ2-1; TRBD1 is a possible D gene (6 bases). Germline V gene sequence: CDR1 SGHRS, CDR2 YFSETQ. The CDR3 loop spans 16 amino acids. Between the trimmed V and J ends, which lost 4 bases and 2 bases, there was a span of 16 bases. The CDR3 is CASSHGRQGTYNEQFF. For the CDR3, the DNA is TGCGCCAGCAGCCACGGCCGGCAGGGGACCTACAATGAGCAGTTCTTC. The full variable domain, in which reference TRBV5-1 and TRBJ2-1 provide the parts outside the CDR3, is KAGVTQTPRYLIKTRGQQVTLSCSPISGHRSVSWYQQTPGQGLQFLFEYFSETQRNKGNFPGRFSGRQFSNSRSEMNVSTLELGDSALYLCASSHGRQGTYNEQFFGPGTRLTVL.

The J gene is TRBJ2-5, the V gene TRBV10-2; 12 bases map to TRBD1. The CDR3 has 15 residues. Per germline, CDR1 WSHSY and CDR2 SAAADI. J gave up 2 bases and V 4 bases, and 2 bases lay outside the gene matches. The CDR3 bases are TGCGCCAGCAGTGTGGGACAGGGGGCACAAGAGACCCAGTACTTC. This sequence encodes CASSVGQGAQETQYF.

J is TRBJ1-2 and V is TRBV11-3; the D is unclear. Germline V gene lookup returns CDR1 SGHNT and CDR2 YENEEA. The CDR3 consists of 13 residues. The V end was cut by 1 base, the J end by 4 bases, with 7 bases between. The DNA for the CDR3 is TGTGCCAGCAGCTTAGGGCCCCTCTATGGCTACACCTTC. It is translated as CASSLGPLYGYTF. The full variable domain, rest sourced from reference TRBV11-3 and TRBJ1-2, is EAGVVQSPRYKIIEKKQPVAFWCNPISGHNTLYWYLQNLGQGPELLIRYENEEAVDDSQLPKDRFSAERLKGVDSTLKIQPAELGDSAVYLCASSLGPLYGYTFGSGTRLTVV.

This clone was picked up one time. The chain recombines TRBV27 with TRBJ1-2, with 9 nucleotides matching TRBD1. Germline V gives CDR1 MNHEY, CDR2 SMNVEV (reference sequence). V was clipped by 6 bases and J by 4 bases; unmatched bases: 15. The CDR3 extends over 17 amino acids. The CDR3 loop reads CASRRTGGAPTFYGYTF. As DNA, the CDR3 is TGTGCCAGCAGACGTACAGGGGGCGCGCCTACTTTCTATGGCTACACCTTC.

The genes are TRBV4-3 and TRBJ2-7; D is perhaps TRBD2 (7 bases). The CDR3 sequence is 14 residues long. The V end lost 0 bases, the J end lost 6 bases, and 12 bases lay between the germline ends. Germline values: CDR1 LGHNA, CDR2 YSLEER. CDR3 sequence reads: CASSQDWEGGEQYF. CDR3 DNA sequence: TGCGCCAGCAGCCAAGATTGGGAGGGGGGCGAGCAGTACTTC.

The chain recombines TRBV27 with TRBJ1-4; TRBD1 agrees at 9 bases. CDR1 MNHEY and CDR2 SMNVEV come from the germline V gene (reference sequence). CDR3 length: 13 residues. With 8 bases clipped from V and 7 bases from J, the junction kept 5 bases outside the gene matches. DNA for the CDR3: TGTGCCAGCTTAGACAGGGGGTCTGAAAAACTGTTTTTT. Translation gives CASLDRGSEKLFF.

This chain connects TRBV5-5 to TRBJ2-7, with TRBD1 identical over 7 bases. Losses at the gene ends were 2 bases for V and 1 base for J; bases not matched to a gene: 6. Germline V gene sequence: CDR1 SGHKS, CDR2 YYEKEE (reference sequence). CDR3 size: 15 residues. The DNA for the CDR3 is TGTGCCAGCAGCTTACTACAGGGGCAGTCCTACGAGCAGTACTTC. This codes for CASSLLQGQSYEQYF.

The chain recombines TRBV15 with TRBJ2-7; TRBD2 agrees at 9 bases. Losses at the gene ends were 1 base for V and 5 bases for J; bases not matched to a gene: 9. Germline CDR1 and CDR2: LNHNV and YYDKDF (reference sequence). The CDR3 is 16 amino acids. CDR3 sequence: CATSRARSGSGHEQYF. The DNA for the CDR3 is TGTGCCACCAGCAGAGCGCGTAGCGGGAGCGGGCACGAGCAGTACTTC.

The chain couples TRBV29-1 to TRBJ2-3, with D possibly being TRBD2 (6 bases). Per germline, CDR1 SQVTM and CDR2 ANQGSEA. With 7 bases removed from V and 1 base from J, the gap between germline ends came to 9 bases. The CDR3 is 12 amino acids. The CDR3: CSGTGGTDTQYF. The CDR3 DNA sequence: TGCAGCGGAACGGGGGGCACAGATACGCAGTATTTT.

The J gene is TRBJ2-1, the V gene TRBV6-4; 9 nucleotides align to TRBD2. There are 15 residues in the CDR3. V lost 4 bases, J lost 5 bases, and 6 bases stayed unmatched. CDR1 and CDR2 from the germline V gene are MRHNA and SNTAGT. CDR3 nucleotides: TGTGCCAGCAGTGCGGCAGCGGGGGGAAACAATGAGCAGTTCTTC. Translation: CASSAAAGGNNEQFF.

J is TRBJ2-3 and V is TRBV11-3; 8 bases agree with TRBD2. CDR3 length: 19 amino acids. The germline CDR1 and CDR2 sequences are SGHNT and YENEEA. Germline trimming cut 1 base from V and 0 bases from J; bases unmatched to any gene: 12. The CDR3 loop is CASSLGGVAGMKSTDTQYF. For the CDR3, the DNA is TGTGCCAGCAGCTTAGGGGGGGTAGCGGGGATGAAAAGCACAGATACGCAGTATTTT.

V gene TRBV11-2 combines with J gene TRBJ1-1, with 7 bases lining up with TRBD1. Germline-derived CDR1 and CDR2 are SGHAT and FQNNGV. CDR3 length: 14 amino acids. J was trimmed by 7 bases and V by 4 bases; bases with no gene match: 9. The CDR3 loop is CASSSKDRVSEAFF. CDR3 nucleotides: TGTGCCAGCAGCTCTAAAGACAGGGTTAGTGAAGCTTTCTTT.

This clone was recorded only once. The chain links TRBV27 to TRBJ2-3, with 11 nucleotides matching TRBD2. The CDR3 is 17 residues long. The junction had 7 bases not matched to a gene; V was cut back by 3 bases and J by 2 bases. The germline V gene encodes CDR1 MNHEY and CDR2 SMNVEV (reference sequence). Here the CDR3 DNA reads TGTGCCAGCAGTTTGTCCCTAGCGGGGGGACCCACAGATACGCAGTATTTT. Translation: CASSLSLAGGPTDTQYF.

The rearrangement links TRBV2 to TRBJ2-5; maybe TRBD1 (6 bases). Trimming took off 7 bases at V and 5 bases at J, with 17 bases between the two ends. Germline lookup yields CDR1 SNHLY and CDR2 FYNNEI. The CDR3 extends over 14 amino acids. Here the CDR3 reads CASTGTGSGETQYF. The CDR3 nucleotides read TGTGCCAGCACGGGAACAGGGTCGGGGGAGACCCAGTACTTC.

The rearrangement joins TRBV6-5 to TRBJ1-1, with 7 bases that match TRBD1. CDR3 length equals 15 residues. J was trimmed by 4 bases and V by 2 bases; bases with no gene match: 7. The germline V gene encodes CDR1 MNHEY and CDR2 SVGAGI. The CDR3 nucleotides are TGTGCCAGCAGTTACGCCCAGGGGGTGGGCACTGAAGCTTTCTTT. Translating gives CASSYAQGVGTEAFF.

In its sample, this clone was seen once. The rearrangement links TRBV27 to TRBJ1-1; no clear D gene. The germline CDR1 and CDR2 sequences are MNHEY and SMNVEV (reference sequence). The CDR3 length is 18 residues. V lost 0 bases, J lost 3 bases, and 20 bases lay in between. The DNA of the CDR3 is TGTGCCAGCAGTTTATCCTCGGGGAGGGCGCATGAGGACACTGAAGCTTTCTTT. Its protein is CASSLSSGRAHEDTEAFF.

This chain joins TRBV6-1 and TRBJ2-7, with 8 bases identical to TRBD2. This CDR3 is 15 amino acids long. Germline-derived CDR1 and CDR2 are MNHNS and SASEGT. V trimming: 3 bases; J trimming: 3 bases; junction bases outside the gene matches: 7. CDR3 residues: CASSDQASGFYEQYF. The CDR3 DNA is TGTGCCAGCAGTGATCAGGCTAGCGGGTTCTACGAGCAGTACTTC.

The V call is TRBV6-4, the J call TRBJ2-3; D might be TRBD2 (7 bases). This CDR3 spans 16 amino acids. The V gene's germline CDR1 is MRHNA and CDR2 SNTAGT. Trimming removed 0 bases from V and 3 bases from J, with 13 bases in between. The CDR3 here is CASSDSTGGPTDTQYF. CDR3 sequence (DNA): TGTGCCAGCAGTGACTCTACGGGGGGCCCTACAGATACGCAGTATTTT.

This chain uses TRBV7-8 with TRBJ1-2; D remains ambiguous. CDR3 length: 15 residues. Germline V gene data show CDR1 as SGHVS and CDR2 as FQNEAQ. Trimming pared 0 bases from V and 4 bases from J, leaving 12 bases between. As DNA, the CDR3 is TGTGCCAGCAGCTTAGCGCCGGGGAAGGGCTATGGCTACACCTTC. This sequence encodes CASSLAPGKGYGYTF. Full variable domain (remainder filled in from reference TRBV7-8 and TRBJ1-2): GAGVSQSPRYKVAKRGQDVALRCDPISGHVSLFWYQQALGQGPEFLTYFQNEAQLDKSGLPSDRFFAERPEGSVSTLKIQRTQQEDSAVYLCASSLAPGKGYGYTFGSGTRLTVV.

The rearrangement uses TRBV7-9 and TRBJ2-7; TRBD1 agrees at 10 bases. The CDR3 covers 17 residues. Germline CDR1 reads SEHNR; CDR2 reads FQNEAQ (reference sequence). V was pared by 4 bases and J by 3 bases, with 12 bases of the junction left unmatched. Written as DNA, the CDR3 is TGTGCCAGCAGCTACACCCCCGGGACAGGGGACGTCTACGAGCAGTACTTC. Its protein is CASSYTPGTGDVYEQYF.

The V and J genes are TRBV27 and TRBJ2-7; 9 bases match TRBD1. The CDR3 consists of 14 residues. V dropped 4 bases and J dropped 4; count of bases not matched to a gene: 5. Germline lookup yields CDR1 MNHEY and CDR2 SMNVEV (reference sequence). The CDR3 reads CASSWGGTGYEQYF. The DNA of the CDR3 is TGTGCCAGCAGTTGGGGCGGGACAGGGTACGAGCAGTACTTC.

The rearrangement joins TRBV7-2 to TRBJ2-5; 11 positions match TRBD2. Per germline, CDR1 SGHTA and CDR2 FQGNSA. V lost 0 bases and J lost 5; bases outside the gene matches: 5. The CDR3 loop spans 16 amino acids. Written as DNA, the CDR3 is TGTGCCAGCAGCTTAGCGCTAGCGGGGGGTAGGGAGACCCAGTACTTC. Protein sequence: CASSLALAGGRETQYF.